This T cell receptor beta chain was sequenced during a study of response to subunit inactivated influenza vaccine. Trimming removed 5 bases at V and 7 bases at J, with 17 bases between. The CDR3 is made up of 15 amino acids. In TCRdb, the RT-PCR reads were re-called with MiXCR into one record per CDR3 protein. The table includes approximately 700,000 distinct CDR3 sequences, around 13% detected once. The source of this sequence is a man aged 45-65 years who received an inactivated influenza vaccine. This material consisted of PBMCs from blood, taken 14 to 15 days before vaccination. This chain connects TRBV12-3 or TRBV12-4 to TRBJ2-2; D could derive from TRBD1 or TRBD2 (7 bases each). The CDR3 is CASSLFRGEGGELFF. DNA of the CDR3: TGTGCCAGCAGTCTTTTCAGGGGGGAGGGCGGGGAGCTGTTTTTT.